The next 5 T cell receptor beta chains were all read from a single sample in a study of T cells expressing NK-cell markers. Using the 5' RACE reads, TCRdb records one entry per CDR3 protein without DNA. Listed are some 460,000 distinct CDR3 sequences; 1.4% falls within the top ten. The specimen was blood T cells: a sorted CD56 or NKG2C T cell subset, CD4+ or CD8+ T cells, or bulk PBMC T cells (not recorded which). The source is a woman aged 50 to 60 in good health.

The rearrangement joins TRBV5-4 to TRBJ2-3. The germline V gene encodes CDR1 SGHNT and CDR2 YYREEE (reference sequence). The CDR3 runs to 12 residues. CDR3 region: CASSLQQNTQYF.

The chain combines TRBV7-2 with TRBJ1-5; TCRdb indicates TRBD1, and absent DNA this call remains unverified. CDR3 size: 18 residues. Germline loops: CDR1 SGHTA, CDR2 FQGNSA. CDR3 residues: CASSLFTGTTFSNQPQHF. Complete variable domain (other parts from reference TRBV7-2 and TRBJ1-5): GAGVSQSPSNKVTEKGKDVELRCDPISGHTALYWYRQSLGQGLEFLIYFQGNSAPDKSGLPSDRFSAERTGGSVSTLTIQRTQQEDSAVYLCASSLFTGTTFSNQPQHFGDGTRLSIL.

The gene calls are TRBV5-1 and TRBJ2-3; TCRdb returns TRBD2, unconfirmable since there is no DNA. Per the germline V gene, CDR1 is SGHRS and CDR2 is YFSETQ. The CDR3 has 15 amino acids. CDR3 sequence reads: CASSSGPTDTDTQYF.

This chain connects TRBV11-2 to TRBJ2-5; TCRdb indicates TRBD1, and absent DNA this call remains unverified. CDR3 length: 13 amino acids. Germline CDR1 is SGHAT and CDR2 is FQNNGV. This chain's CDR3 is CASSLRPWETQYF.

The chain combines TRBV7-9 with TRBJ2-2; TCRdb calls TRBD1, which cannot be checked without DNA. Germline loops: CDR1 SEHNR, CDR2 FQNEAQ (reference sequence). This CDR3 has 15 amino acids. The CDR3 spells CASSLPTGNTGELFF.